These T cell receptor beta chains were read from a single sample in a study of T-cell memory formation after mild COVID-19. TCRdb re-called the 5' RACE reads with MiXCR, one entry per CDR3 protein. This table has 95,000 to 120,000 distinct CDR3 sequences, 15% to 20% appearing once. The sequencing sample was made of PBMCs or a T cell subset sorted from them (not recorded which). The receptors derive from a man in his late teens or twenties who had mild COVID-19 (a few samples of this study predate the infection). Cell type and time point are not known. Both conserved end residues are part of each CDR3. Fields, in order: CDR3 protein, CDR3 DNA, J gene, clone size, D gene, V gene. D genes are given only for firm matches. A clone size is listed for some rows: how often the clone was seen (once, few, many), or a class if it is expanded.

CDR3 protein: CASSTGGDGYYEQYF; CDR3 DNA: TGCGCCAGCAGCACGGGCGGGGATGGTTACTACGAGCAGTACTTC; J gene: TRBJ2-7; clone size: .; D gene: .; V gene: TRBV5-1
CDR3 protein: CASSLLQGEHGYTF; CDR3 DNA: TGCGCCAGCAGCTTGTTACAGGGGGAGCATGGCTACACCTTC; J gene: TRBJ1-2; clone size: few; D gene: TRBD1; V gene: TRBV5-1
CDR3 protein: CSVDKGVNTGELFF; CDR3 DNA: TGCAGCGTTGATAAGGGGGTTAACACCGGGGAGCTGTTTTTT; J gene: TRBJ2-2; clone size: .; D gene: .; V gene: TRBV29-1
CDR3 protein: CASSIGLSYEQYF; CDR3 DNA: TGTGCCAGCAGTATTGGACTAAGCTACGAGCAGTACTTC; J gene: TRBJ2-7; clone size: many; D gene: .; V gene: TRBV12-3/TRBV12-4
CDR3 protein: CASSQFPGQGNEQFF; CDR3 DNA: TGCGCCAGCAGCCAATTTCCGGGACAGGGCAATGAGCAGTTCTTC; J gene: TRBJ2-1; clone size: few; D gene: TRBD1; V gene: TRBV4-3
CDR3 protein: CASSQAAIRRGALGEQFF; CDR3 DNA: TGCGCCAGCAGCCAAGCCGCGATTAGGCGCGGGGCGCTGGGGGAGCAGTTCTTC; J gene: TRBJ2-1; clone size: .; D gene: .; V gene: TRBV4-1
CDR3 protein: CSARPGPSNTGELFF; CDR3 DNA: TGCAGTGCTAGACCGGGACCCTCGAACACCGGGGAGCTGTTTTTT; J gene: TRBJ2-2; clone size: few; D gene: .; V gene: TRBV20-1
CDR3 protein: CASSASYGYTF; CDR3 DNA: TGTGCCAGCAGCGCATCTTATGGCTACACCTTC; J gene: TRBJ1-2; clone size: .; D gene: .; V gene: TRBV7-9
CDR3 protein: CASRLQGARPQHF; CDR3 DNA: TGTGCCAGCAGGTTGCAGGGGGCAAGGCCCCAGCATTTT; J gene: TRBJ1-5; clone size: .; D gene: TRBD1; V gene: TRBV6-2/TRBV6-3
CDR3 protein: CASSSTGNQPQHF; CDR3 DNA: TGTGCCAGCAGTTCGACAGGGAATCAGCCCCAGCATTTT; J gene: TRBJ1-5; clone size: few; D gene: TRBD1; V gene: TRBV12-3/TRBV12-4
CDR3 protein: CSAKSGTVFYEQYF; CDR3 DNA: TGCAGTGCCAAATCCGGGACAGTATTCTACGAGCAGTACTTC; J gene: TRBJ2-7; clone size: few; D gene: TRBD1; V gene: TRBV20-1
CDR3 protein: CASSPGRLAGQETQYF; CDR3 DNA: TGCGCCAGCAGCCCGGGGAGACTAGCGGGGCAAGAGACCCAGTACTTC; J gene: TRBJ2-5; clone size: few; D gene: TRBD2; V gene: TRBV5-1
CDR3 protein: CASSSDRIYGYTF; CDR3 DNA: TGTGCCAGCAGCTCAGATCGGATCTATGGCTACACCTTC; J gene: TRBJ1-2; clone size: few; D gene: .; V gene: TRBV7-9
CDR3 protein: CASSCGGEPSREETQYF; CDR3 DNA: TGTGCCAGCAGCTGTGGAGGGGAACCCAGCCGAGAAGAGACCCAGTACTTC; J gene: TRBJ2-5; clone size: few; D gene: .; V gene: TRBV5-8
CDR3 protein: CASSIQGGDSPLHF; CDR3 DNA: TGTGCCAGCAGCATACAAGGGGGGGATTCACCCCTCCACTTT; J gene: TRBJ1-6; clone size: .; D gene: .; V gene: TRBV7-2
CDR3 protein: CASSPQGQNYGYTF; CDR3 DNA: TGTGCCAGCTCACCACAGGGCCAGAACTATGGCTACACCTTC; J gene: TRBJ1-2; clone size: few; D gene: .; V gene: TRBV18
CDR3 protein: CASQPRIAGANVLTF; CDR3 DNA: TGTGCCAGCCAACCCCGCATAGCTGGGGCCAACGTCCTGACTTTC; J gene: TRBJ2-6; clone size: .; D gene: .; V gene: TRBV19
CDR3 protein: CASSPGTELYGYTF; CDR3 DNA: TGTGCCAGCAGCCCCGGGACAGAACTCTATGGCTACACCTTC; J gene: TRBJ1-2; clone size: .; D gene: TRBD1; V gene: TRBV7-2
CDR3 protein: CASSPSGTGTYEQYF; CDR3 DNA: TGTGCCAGCAGTCCCTCAGGGACAGGAACCTACGAGCAGTACTTC; J gene: TRBJ2-7; clone size: many; D gene: TRBD1; V gene: TRBV6-5
CDR3 protein: CASSLRDVETQYF; CDR3 DNA: TGTGCCAGCAGCTTAAGGGATGTCGAGACCCAGTACTTC; J gene: TRBJ2-5; clone size: many; D gene: .; V gene: TRBV7-6
CDR3 protein: CASSESHLRGYTF; CDR3 DNA: TGTGCCAGCAGTGAATCCCACCTCAGGGGCTACACCTTC; J gene: TRBJ1-2; clone size: .; D gene: .; V gene: TRBV25-1
CDR3 protein: CASSPRTSGGAREQFF; CDR3 DNA: TGCGCCAGCAGCCCCAGGACTAGCGGGGGGGCGAGGGAGCAGTTCTTC; J gene: TRBJ2-1; clone size: few; D gene: TRBD2; V gene: TRBV5-1
CDR3 protein: CASSRGTDNEQFF; CDR3 DNA: TGTGCCAGCTCACGCGGGACAGACAATGAGCAGTTCTTC; J gene: TRBJ2-1; clone size: .; D gene: .; V gene: TRBV18